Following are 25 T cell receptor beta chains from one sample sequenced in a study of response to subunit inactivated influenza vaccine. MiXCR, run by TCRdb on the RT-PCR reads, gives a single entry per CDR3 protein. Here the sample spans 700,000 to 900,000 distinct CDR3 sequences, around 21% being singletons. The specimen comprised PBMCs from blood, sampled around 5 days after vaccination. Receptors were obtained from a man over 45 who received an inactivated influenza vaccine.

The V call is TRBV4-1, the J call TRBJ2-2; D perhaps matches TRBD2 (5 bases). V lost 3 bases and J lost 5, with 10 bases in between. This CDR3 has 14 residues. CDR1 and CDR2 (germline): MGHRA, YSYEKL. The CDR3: CASSQDSLTGELFF. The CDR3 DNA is TGCGCCAGCAGCCAGGACTCGCTAACCGGGGAGCTGTTTTTT.

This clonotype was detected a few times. CDR3 bases: TGTGCCAGTACGACCTCCTCCAATTCACCCCTCCACTTT. Residues: CASTTSSNSPLHF. The rearrangement uses TRBV12-3 or TRBV12-4 and TRBJ1-6; D is unresolved. V was shortened by 9 bases and J by 7 bases, with 13 bases between the two germline ends. The CDR3 covers 13 residues.

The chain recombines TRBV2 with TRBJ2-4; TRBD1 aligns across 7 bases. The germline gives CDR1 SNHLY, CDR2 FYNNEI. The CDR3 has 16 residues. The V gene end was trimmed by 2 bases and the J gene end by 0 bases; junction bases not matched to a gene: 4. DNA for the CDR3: TGTGCCAGCAGTGAAACCGGGACAGTAGCCAAAAACATTCAGTACTTC. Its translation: CASSETGTVAKNIQYF.

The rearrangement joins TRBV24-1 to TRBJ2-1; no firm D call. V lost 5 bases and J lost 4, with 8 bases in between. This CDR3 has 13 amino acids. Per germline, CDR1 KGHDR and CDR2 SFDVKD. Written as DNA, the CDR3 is TGTGCCACCAGTGGTATAGGGTACAATGAGCAGTTCTTC. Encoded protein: CATSGIGYNEQFF.

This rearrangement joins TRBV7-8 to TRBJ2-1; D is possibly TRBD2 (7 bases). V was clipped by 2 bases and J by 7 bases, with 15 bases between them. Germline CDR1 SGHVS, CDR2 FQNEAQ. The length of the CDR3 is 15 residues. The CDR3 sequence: CASSLRRGLGNEQFF. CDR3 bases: TGTGCCAGCAGCTTAAGGCGGGGGCTGGGTAATGAGCAGTTCTTC. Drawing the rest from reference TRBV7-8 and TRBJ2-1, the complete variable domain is GAGVSQSPRYKVAKRGQDVALRCDPISGHVSLFWYQQALGQGPEFLTYFQNEAQLDKSGLPSDRFFAERPEGSVSTLKIQRTQQEDSAVYLCASSLRRGLGNEQFFGPGTRLTVL.

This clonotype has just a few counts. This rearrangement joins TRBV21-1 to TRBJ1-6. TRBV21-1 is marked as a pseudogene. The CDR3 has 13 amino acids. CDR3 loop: CASSKGGRSVLHF. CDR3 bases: TGTGCCAGCAGCAAAGGGGGGAGGTCAGTCCTCCACTTT.

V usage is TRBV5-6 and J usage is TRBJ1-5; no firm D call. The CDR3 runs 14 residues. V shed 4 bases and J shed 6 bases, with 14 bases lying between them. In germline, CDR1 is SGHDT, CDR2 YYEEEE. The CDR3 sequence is CASSPYGDGQPQHF. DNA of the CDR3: TGTGCCAGCAGCCCTTATGGAGACGGTCAGCCCCAGCATTTT.

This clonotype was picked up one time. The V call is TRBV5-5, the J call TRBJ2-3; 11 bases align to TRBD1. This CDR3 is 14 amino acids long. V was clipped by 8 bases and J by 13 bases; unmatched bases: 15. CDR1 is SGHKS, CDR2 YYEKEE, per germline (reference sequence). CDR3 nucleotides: TGTGCCAGTTCGCCGGGACAGGGGGTAGATACAGAGTATTTT. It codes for CASSPGQGVDTEYF.

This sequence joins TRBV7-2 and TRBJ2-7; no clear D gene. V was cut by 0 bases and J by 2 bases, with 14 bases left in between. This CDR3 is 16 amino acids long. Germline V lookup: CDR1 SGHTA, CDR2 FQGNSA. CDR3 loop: CASSLAGQARTYEQYF. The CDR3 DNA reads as TGTGCCAGCAGCTTAGCAGGGCAGGCAAGGACCTACGAGCAGTACTTC. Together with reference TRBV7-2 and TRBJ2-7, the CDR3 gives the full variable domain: GAGVSQSPSNKVTEKGKDVELRCDPISGHTALYWYRQSLGQGLEFLIYFQGNSAPDKSGLPSDRFSAERTGGSVSTLTIQRTQQEDSAVYLCASSLAGQARTYEQYFGPGTRLTVT.

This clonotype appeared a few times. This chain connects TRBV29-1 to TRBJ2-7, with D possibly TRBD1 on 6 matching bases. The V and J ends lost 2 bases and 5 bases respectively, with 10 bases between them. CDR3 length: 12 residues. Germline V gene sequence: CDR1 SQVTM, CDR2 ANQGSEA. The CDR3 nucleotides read TGCAGCGTTGAACAGGGGAATGACGAGCAGTACTTC. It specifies CSVEQGNDEQYF.

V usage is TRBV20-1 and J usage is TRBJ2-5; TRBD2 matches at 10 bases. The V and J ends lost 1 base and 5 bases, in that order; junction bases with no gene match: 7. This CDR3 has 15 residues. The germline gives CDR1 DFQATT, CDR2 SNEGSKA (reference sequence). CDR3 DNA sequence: TGCAGTGCTAGAGCTTCTAGCGGGGGTAGCGAGACCCAGTACTTC. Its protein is CSARASSGGSETQYF.

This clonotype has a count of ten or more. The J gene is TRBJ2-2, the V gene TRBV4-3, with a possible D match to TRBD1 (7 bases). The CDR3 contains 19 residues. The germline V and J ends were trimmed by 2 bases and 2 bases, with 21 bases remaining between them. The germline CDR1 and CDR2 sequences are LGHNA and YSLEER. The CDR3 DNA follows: TGCGCCAGCAGCCAATGGTCGTACCGGGGGACAGTCAACACCGGGGAGCTGTTTTTT. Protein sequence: CASSQWSYRGTVNTGELFF.

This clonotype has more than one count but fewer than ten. CDR3 coding DNA: TGCAGCGTTGAAGATTCAGGGGGAAACTATGGCTACACCTTC. It specifies CSVEDSGGNYGYTF. The chain couples TRBV29-1 to TRBJ1-2, with 7 bases identical to TRBD1. The CDR3 is 14 amino acids. Germline CDR1 SQVTM, CDR2 ANQGSEA. J lost 2 bases, V lost 0 bases, and 3 bases had no gene match.

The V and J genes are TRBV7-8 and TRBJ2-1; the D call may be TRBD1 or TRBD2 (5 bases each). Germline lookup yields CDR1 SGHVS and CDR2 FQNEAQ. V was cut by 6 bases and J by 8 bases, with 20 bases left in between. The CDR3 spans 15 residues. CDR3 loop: CASSSGPFIIDEQFF. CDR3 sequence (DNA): TGTGCCAGCAGTTCGGGACCGTTCATCATCGATGAGCAGTTCTTC.

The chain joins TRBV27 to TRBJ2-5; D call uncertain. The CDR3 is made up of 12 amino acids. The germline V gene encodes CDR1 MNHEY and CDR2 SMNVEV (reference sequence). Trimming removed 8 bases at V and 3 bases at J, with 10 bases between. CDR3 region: CASLLREETQYF. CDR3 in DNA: TGTGCCAGCCTTTTGCGAGAAGAGACCCAGTACTTC.

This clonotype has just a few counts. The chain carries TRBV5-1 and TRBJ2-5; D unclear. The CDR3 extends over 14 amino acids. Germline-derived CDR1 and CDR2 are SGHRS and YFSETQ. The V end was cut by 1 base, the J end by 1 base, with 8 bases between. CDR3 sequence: CASSLWSLQETQYF. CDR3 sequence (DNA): TGCGCCAGCAGCTTGTGGAGTCTCCAAGAGACCCAGTACTTC.

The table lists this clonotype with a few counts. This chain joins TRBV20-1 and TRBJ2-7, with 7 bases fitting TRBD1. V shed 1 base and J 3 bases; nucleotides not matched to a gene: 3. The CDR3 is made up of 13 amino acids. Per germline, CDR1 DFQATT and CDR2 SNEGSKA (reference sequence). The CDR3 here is CSARGGQIYEQYF. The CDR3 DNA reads TGCAGTGCTAGAGGGGGACAGATCTACGAGCAGTACTTC.

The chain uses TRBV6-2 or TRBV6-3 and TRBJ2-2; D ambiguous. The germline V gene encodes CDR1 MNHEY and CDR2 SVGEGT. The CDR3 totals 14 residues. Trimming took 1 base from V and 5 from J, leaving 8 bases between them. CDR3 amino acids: CASSYFERTGELFF. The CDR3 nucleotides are TGTGCCAGCAGTTACTTTGAGAGGACCGGGGAGCTGTTTTTT.

CDR3 residues: CASSPGQVYGYTF. For the CDR3, the DNA is TGTGCCAGCAGCCCGGGACAGGTCTATGGCTACACCTTC. The chain joins TRBV12-3 or TRBV12-4 to TRBJ1-2; 8 bases align to TRBD1. The CDR3 length is 13 residues. V lost 6 bases to trimming and J lost 4 bases; unmatched junction nucleotides: 4.

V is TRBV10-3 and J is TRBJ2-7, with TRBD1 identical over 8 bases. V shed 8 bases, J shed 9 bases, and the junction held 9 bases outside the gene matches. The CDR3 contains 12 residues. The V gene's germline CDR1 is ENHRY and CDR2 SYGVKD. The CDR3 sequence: CAISDRDLGQYF. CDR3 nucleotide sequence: TGTGCCATCTCGGACAGGGACCTAGGGCAGTACTTC.

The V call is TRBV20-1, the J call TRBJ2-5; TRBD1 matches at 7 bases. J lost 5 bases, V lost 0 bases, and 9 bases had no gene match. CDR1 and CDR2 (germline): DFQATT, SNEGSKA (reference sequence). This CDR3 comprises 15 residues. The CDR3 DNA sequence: TGCAGTGCTAGAGAAACGACAGGGACGGGGGAGACCCAGTACTTC. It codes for CSARETTGTGETQYF.

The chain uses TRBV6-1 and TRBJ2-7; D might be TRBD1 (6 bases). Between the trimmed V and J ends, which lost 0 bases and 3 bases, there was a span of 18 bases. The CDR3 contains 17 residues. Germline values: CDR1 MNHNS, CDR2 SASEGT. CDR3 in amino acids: CASSEARRTATFYEQYF. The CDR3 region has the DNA TGTGCCAGCAGTGAAGCGCGTAGGACAGCGACCTTCTACGAGCAGTACTTC.

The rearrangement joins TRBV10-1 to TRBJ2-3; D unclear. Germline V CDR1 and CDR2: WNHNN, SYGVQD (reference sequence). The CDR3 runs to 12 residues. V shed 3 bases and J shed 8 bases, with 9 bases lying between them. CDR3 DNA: TGCGCCAGCAGTGAAGGGTCGCGTACGCAGTATTTT. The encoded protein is CASSEGSRTQYF.

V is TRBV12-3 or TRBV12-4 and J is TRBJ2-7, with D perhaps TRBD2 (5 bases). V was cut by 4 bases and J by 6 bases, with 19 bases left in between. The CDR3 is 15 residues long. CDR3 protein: CASSYRTLGVGEQYF. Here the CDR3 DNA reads TGTGCCAGCAGTTACCGGACTCTCGGAGTGGGCGAGCAGTACTTC.

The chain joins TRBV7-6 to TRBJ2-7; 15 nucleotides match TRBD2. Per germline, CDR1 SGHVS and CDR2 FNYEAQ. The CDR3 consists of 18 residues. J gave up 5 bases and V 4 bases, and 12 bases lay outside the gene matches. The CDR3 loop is CASSSGLAGGLRFNEQYF. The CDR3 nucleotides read TGTGCCAGCAGCTCTGGACTAGCGGGAGGGCTGAGGTTCAACGAGCAGTACTTC.